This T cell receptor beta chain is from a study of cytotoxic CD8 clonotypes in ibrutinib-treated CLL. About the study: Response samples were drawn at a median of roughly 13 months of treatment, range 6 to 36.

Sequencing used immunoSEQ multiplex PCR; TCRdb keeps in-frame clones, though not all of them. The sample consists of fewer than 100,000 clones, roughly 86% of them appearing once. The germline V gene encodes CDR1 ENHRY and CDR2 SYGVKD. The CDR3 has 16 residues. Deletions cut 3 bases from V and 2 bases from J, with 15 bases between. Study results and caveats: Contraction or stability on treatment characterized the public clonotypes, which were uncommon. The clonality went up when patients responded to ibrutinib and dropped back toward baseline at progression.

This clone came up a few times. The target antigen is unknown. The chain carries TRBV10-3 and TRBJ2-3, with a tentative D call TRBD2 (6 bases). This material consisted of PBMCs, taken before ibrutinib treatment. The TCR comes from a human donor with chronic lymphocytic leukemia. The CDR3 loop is CAISEYSAGTTDTQYF. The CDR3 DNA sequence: TGTGCCATCAGTGAATATTCGGCGGGAACCACAGATACGCAGTATTTT.